The 6 T cell receptor beta chains in this list originate from one sample, sequenced in a study of OX40 agonist ivuxolimab in advanced cancers. TCRdb keeps only in-frame clones here, not all; method: immunoSEQ multiplex PCR. The profile shows around 24,000 clones, over 80% of them singletons. This specimen was CD4+ or CD8+ T cells sorted from blood, taken in a trial of the OX40 agonist ivuxolimab. The receptors originated from an adult with an advanced solid tumor such as melanoma, head and neck, liver or kidney cancer.

The chain links TRBV18 to TRBJ1-1; D not resolved. The CDR3 covers 15 residues. V dropped 0 bases and J dropped 4 bases, with 12 bases sitting between them. The germline gives CDR1 KGHSH, CDR2 LQKENI. CDR3 residues: CASSPPFAGGTEAFF. CDR3 DNA: TGTGCCAGCTCACCACCGTTTGCGGGAGGCACTGAAGCTTTCTTT.

V gene TRBV5-1 combines with J gene TRBJ2-7; 11 nucleotides match TRBD2. The CDR3 contains 15 residues. J lost 7 bases, V lost 4 bases, and 10 bases had no gene match. CDR1 and CDR2 from the germline V gene are SGHRS and YFSETQ. The CDR3 DNA sequence: TGCGCCAGCAGCGTCCCCGGGACTAGCGGCGGTGAGCAGTACTTC. It yields the protein CASSVPGTSGGEQYF.

The V call is TRBV7-3, the J call TRBJ2-2, with D maybe TRBD1 (5 bases). This CDR3 comprises 15 residues. The V gene lost 1 base and the J gene lost 4 bases, with 10 bases spanning the gap. From germline, CDR1 is SGHTA and CDR2 FQGTGA. DNA for the CDR3: TGTGCCAGCAGCTTAAGGCAGGGCAGCACCGGGGAGCTGTTTTTT. Translation gives CASSLRQGSTGELFF.

Of note for this clone: The junction departs from germline at one end; a sequencing error may be responsible. The rearrangement links TRBV4-3 to TRBJ2-3; a possible D gene is TRBD1 (6 bases). This CDR3 region has 13 residues. Germline values: CDR1 LGHNA, CDR2 YSLEER. CDR3 bases: TGCGCCAGCAGCCAAGGGTCGACAGGTACGCAGTATTTT. It is translated as CASSQGSTGTQYF.

The chain recombines TRBV18 with TRBJ2-3, with TRBD2 matching over 9 bases. The CDR3 loop spans 16 amino acids. V lost 3 bases and J lost 2; bases outside the gene matches: 6. The germline CDR1 and CDR2 sequences are KGHSH and LQKENI. The CDR3 protein is CASSPRASGATDTQYF. The CDR3 coding sequence is TGTGCCAGCTCACCCAGGGCTAGCGGGGCCACAGATACGCAGTATTTT.

J is TRBJ2-5 and V is TRBV10-2; D is uncertain. The CDR3 totals 14 residues. V lost 6 bases and J lost 0, with 11 bases in between. Germline V gives CDR1 WSHSY, CDR2 SAAADI. The CDR3 reads CASRAIANQETQYF. In DNA form, the CDR3 reads TGCGCCAGCAGGGCCATCGCGAACCAAGAGACCCAGTACTTC.